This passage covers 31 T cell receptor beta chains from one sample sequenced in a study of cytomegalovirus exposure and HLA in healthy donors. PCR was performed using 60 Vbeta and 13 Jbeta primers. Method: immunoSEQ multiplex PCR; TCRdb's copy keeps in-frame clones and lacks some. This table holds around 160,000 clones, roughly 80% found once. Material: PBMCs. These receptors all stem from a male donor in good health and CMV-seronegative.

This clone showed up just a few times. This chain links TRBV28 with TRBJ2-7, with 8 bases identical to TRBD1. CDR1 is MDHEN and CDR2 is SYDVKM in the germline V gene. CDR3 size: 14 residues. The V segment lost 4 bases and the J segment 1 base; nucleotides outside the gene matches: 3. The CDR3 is CASSYTGGSYEQYF. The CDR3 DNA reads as TGTGCCAGCAGTTACACAGGGGGTTCCTACGAGCAGTACTTC.

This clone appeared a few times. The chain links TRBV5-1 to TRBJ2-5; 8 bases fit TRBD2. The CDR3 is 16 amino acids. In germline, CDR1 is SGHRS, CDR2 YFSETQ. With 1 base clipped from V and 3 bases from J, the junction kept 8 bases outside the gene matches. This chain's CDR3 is CASSLSPLAGKETQYF. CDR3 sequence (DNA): TGCGCCAGCAGCTTGTCCCCTCTAGCGGGCAAAGAGACCCAGTACTTC.

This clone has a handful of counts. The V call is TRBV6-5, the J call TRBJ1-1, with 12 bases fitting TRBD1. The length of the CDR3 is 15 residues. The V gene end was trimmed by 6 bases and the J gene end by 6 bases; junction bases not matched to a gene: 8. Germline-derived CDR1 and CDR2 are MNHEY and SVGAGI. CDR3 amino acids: CASSPGQGATAEAFF. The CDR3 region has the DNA TGTGCCAGCAGCCCGGGACAGGGGGCGACGGCTGAAGCTTTCTTT.

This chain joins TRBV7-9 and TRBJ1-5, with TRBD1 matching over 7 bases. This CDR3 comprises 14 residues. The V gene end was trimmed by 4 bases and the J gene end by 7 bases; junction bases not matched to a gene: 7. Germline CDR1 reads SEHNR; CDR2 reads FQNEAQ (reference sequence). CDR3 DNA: TGTGCCAGCAGCTCCATAATACAGGGGCAGCCCCAGCATTTT. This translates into CASSSIIQGQPQHF.

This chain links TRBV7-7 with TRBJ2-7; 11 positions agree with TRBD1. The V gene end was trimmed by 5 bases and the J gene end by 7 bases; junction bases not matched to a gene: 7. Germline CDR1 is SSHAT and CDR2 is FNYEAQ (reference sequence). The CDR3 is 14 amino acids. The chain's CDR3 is CASSATGTGGEQYF. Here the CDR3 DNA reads TGTGCCAGCAGCGCGACCGGGACAGGGGGAGAGCAGTACTTC.

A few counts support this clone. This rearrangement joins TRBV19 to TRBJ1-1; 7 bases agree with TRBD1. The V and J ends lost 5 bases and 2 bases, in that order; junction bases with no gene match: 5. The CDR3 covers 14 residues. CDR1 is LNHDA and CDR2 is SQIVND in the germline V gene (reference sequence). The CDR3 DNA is TGTGCCAGTAGTTACGGACAGGCTAACACTGAAGCTTTCTTT. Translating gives CASSYGQANTEAFF.

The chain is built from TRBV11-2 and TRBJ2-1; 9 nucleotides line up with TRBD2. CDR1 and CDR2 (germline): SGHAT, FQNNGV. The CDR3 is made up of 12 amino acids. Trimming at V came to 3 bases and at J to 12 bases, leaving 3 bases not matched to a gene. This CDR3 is CASSFSGSSQFF. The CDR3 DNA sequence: TGTGCCAGCAGCTTTAGCGGGAGTTCGCAGTTCTTC.

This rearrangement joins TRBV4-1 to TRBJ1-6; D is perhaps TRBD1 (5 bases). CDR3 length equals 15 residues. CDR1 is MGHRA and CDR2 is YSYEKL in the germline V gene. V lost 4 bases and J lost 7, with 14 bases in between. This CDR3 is CASSPGTGKNSPLHF. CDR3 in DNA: TGCGCCAGCAGCCCCGGGACTGGGAAGAATTCACCCCTCCACTTT.

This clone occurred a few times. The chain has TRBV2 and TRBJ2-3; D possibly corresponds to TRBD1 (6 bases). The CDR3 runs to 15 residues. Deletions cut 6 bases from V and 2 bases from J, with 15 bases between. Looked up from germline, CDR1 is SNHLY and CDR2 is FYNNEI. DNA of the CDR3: TGTGCCAGCAGCCCCATGGGGGCCCCCACAGATACGCAGTATTTT. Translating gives CASSPMGAPTDTQYF.

DNA for the CDR3: TGTGCCACCAGCAGGGTACCGGGACAGGGGAATACTGAAGCTTTCTTT. It translates to CATSRVPGQGNTEAFF. The V gene is TRBV15, the J gene TRBJ1-1; 10 positions match TRBD1. CDR3 length: 16 amino acids. The germline gives CDR1 LNHNV, CDR2 YYDKDF (reference sequence). Losses at the gene ends were 3 bases for V and 5 bases for J; bases not matched to a gene: 9.

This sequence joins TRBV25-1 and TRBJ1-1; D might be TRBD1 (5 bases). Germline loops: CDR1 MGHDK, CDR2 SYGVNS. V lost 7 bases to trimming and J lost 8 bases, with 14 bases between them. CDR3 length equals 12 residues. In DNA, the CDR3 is TGTGCCAGCAAGGGGCCCGGGTCAGAAGCTTTCTTT. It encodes CASKGPGSEAFF.

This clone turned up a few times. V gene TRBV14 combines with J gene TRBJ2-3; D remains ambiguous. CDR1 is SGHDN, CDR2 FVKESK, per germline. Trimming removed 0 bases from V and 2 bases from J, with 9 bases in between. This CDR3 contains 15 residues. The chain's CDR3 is CASSQDGFPTDTQYF. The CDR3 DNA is TGTGCCAGCAGCCAAGACGGGTTTCCCACAGATACGCAGTATTTT.

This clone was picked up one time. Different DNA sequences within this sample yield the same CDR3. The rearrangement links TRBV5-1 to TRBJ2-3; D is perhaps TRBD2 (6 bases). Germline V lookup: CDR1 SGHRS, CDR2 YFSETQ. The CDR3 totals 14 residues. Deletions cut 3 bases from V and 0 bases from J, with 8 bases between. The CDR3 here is CASSSGTSTDTQYF. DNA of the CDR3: TGCGCCAGCAGCTCCGGGACTAGCACAGATACGCAGTATTTT.

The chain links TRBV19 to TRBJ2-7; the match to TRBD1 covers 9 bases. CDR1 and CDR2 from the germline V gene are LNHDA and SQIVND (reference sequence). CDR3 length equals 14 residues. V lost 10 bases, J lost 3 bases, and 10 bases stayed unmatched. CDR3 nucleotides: TGTGCCACTCGACCCGGGACAGGGTACTACGAGCAGTACTTC. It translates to CATRPGTGYYEQYF.

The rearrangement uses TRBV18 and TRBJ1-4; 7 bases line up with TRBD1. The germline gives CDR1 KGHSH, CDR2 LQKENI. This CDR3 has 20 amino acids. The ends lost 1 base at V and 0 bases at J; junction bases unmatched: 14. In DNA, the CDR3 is TGTGCCAGCTCACCACTTTACTCTGGACAGGATCCGTCAACTAATGAAAAACTGTTTTTT. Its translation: CASSPLYSGQDPSTNEKLFF.

The CDR3 DNA reads as TGTGCCAGCTCACCACCAAGTAGGGGCACCGGGGAGCTGTTTTTT. Translation gives CASSPPSRGTGELFF. This sequence joins TRBV18 and TRBJ2-2; a weak D match, TRBD1 (5 bases). Germline V gene sequence: CDR1 KGHSH, CDR2 LQKENI. V shed 0 bases and J shed 4 bases, with 9 bases lying between them. This CDR3 region has 15 residues.

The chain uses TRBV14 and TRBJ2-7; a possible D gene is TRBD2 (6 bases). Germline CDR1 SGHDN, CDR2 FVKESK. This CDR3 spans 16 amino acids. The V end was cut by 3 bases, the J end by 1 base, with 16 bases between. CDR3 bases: TGTGCCAGCAGCCACGAACCGGGACTGGGGTCCTACGAGCAGTACTTC. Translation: CASSHEPGLGSYEQYF.

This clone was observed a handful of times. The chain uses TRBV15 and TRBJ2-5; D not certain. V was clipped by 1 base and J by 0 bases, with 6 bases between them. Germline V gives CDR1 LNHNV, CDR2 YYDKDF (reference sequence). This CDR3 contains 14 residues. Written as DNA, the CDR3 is TGTGCCACCAGCAGAGCTATAAACCAAGAGACCCAGTACTTC. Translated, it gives CATSRAINQETQYF.

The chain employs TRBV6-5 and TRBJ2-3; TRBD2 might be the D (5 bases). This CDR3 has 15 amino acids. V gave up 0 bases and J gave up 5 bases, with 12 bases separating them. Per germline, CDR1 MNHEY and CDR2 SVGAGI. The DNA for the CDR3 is TGTGCCAGCAGTTACTCGAGCGGCCGGCAAGATACGCAGTATTTT. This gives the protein CASSYSSGRQDTQYF.

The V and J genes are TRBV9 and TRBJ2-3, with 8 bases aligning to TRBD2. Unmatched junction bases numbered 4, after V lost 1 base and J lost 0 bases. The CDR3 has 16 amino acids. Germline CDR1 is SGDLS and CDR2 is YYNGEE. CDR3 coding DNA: TGTGCCAGCAGCGTACATAGCGGGGCTAGCACAGATACGCAGTATTTT. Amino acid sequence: CASSVHSGASTDTQYF.

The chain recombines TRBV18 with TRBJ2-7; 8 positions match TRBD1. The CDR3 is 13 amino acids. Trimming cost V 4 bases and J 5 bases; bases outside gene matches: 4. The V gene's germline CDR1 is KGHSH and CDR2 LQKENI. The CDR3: CASSRDRGNEQYF. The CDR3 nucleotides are TGTGCCAGCTCACGAGACAGGGGAAACGAGCAGTACTTC.

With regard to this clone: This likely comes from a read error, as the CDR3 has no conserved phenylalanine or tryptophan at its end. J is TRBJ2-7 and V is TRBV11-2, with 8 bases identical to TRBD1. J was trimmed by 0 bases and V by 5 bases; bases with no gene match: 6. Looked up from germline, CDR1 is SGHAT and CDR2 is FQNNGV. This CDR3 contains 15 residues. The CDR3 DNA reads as TGTGCCAGCAGCCCTTGGACAGGGCCCTCCTACGAGCAGTACCTC. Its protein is CASSPWTGPSYEQYL.

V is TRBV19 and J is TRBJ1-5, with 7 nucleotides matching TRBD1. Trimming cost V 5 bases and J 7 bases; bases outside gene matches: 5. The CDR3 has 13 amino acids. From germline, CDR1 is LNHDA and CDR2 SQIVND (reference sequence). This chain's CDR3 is CASSSTGVQPQHF. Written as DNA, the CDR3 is TGTGCCAGTAGTTCCACAGGGGTACAGCCCCAGCATTTT.

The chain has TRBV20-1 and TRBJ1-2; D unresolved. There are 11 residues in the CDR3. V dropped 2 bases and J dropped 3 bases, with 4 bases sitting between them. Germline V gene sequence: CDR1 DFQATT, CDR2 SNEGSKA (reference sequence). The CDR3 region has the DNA TGCAGTGCTAGAATCGACTATGGCTACACCTTC. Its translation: CSARIDYGYTF.

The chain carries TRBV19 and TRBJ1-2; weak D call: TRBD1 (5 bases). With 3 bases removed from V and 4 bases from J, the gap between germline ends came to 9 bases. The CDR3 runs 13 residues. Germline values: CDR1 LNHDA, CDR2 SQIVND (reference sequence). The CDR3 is CASSIRGSYGYTF. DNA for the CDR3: TGTGCCAGTAGTATCCGGGGGAGCTATGGCTACACCTTC.

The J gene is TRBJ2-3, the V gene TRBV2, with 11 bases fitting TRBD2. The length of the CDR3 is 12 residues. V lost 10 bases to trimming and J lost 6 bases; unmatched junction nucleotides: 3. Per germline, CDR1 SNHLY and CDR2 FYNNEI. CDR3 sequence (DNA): TGTGCCACGACTAGCGGGACGGATACGCAGTATTTT. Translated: CATTSGTDTQYF.

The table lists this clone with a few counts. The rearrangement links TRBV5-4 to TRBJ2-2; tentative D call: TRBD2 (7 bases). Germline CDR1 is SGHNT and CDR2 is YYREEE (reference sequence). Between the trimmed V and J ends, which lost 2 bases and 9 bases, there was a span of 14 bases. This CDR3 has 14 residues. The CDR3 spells CASSFGGRGRELFF. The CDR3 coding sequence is TGTGCCAGCAGCTTCGGGGGGCGCGGCCGGGAGCTGTTTTTT.

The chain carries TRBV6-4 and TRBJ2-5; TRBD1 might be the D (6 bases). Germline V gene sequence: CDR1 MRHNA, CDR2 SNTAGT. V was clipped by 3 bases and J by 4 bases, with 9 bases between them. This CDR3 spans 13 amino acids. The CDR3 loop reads CASSEIQGETQYF. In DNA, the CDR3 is TGTGCCAGCAGTGAGATACAGGGAGAGACCCAGTACTTC.

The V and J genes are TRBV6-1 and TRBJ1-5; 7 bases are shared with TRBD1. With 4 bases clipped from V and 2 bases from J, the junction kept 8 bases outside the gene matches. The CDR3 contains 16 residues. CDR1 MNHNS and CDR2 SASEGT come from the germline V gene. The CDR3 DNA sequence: TGTGCCAGCAGTGTAAAACAGGGGTTCGGCAATCAGCCCCAGCATTTT. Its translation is CASSVKQGFGNQPQHF.

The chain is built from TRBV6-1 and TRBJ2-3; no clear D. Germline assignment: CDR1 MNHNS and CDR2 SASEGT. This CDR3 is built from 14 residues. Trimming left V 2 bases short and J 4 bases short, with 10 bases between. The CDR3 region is CASSERLDSDTQYF. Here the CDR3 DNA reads TGTGCCAGCAGTGAACGTCTAGATTCAGATACGCAGTATTTT.

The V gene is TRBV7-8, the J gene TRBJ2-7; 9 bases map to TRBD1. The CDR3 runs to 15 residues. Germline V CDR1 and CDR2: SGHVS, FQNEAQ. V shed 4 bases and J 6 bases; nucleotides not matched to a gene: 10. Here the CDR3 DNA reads TGTGCCAGCAGCTCAAGCCGGGACAGGGTGACCGAGCAGTACTTC. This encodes CASSSSRDRVTEQYF.